The rows below give T cell receptor beta chains drawn from one sample of a study of shared clonotypes between healthy human individuals. Measured with immunoSEQ multiplex PCR; TCRdb has only the in-frame clones, and not every one. The repertoire has 2 million to 3 million clones, approximately 92% of them found once; the top ten carry over 0.12%. The sample consisted of naive CD4+ T cells sorted from blood. The receptors originated from a man younger than 35 in good health. Each CDR3 is given with its conserved first and last residue. D genes are given only for firm matches. Clone size is given for some rows only: seen once, a few or many times, or a class if the clone is expanded.

size | J | V | D | CDR3 | DNA
. | TRBJ2-2 | TRBV11-3 | . | CASRPSGVGTGELFF | TGTGCCAGCAGGCCCTCCGGGGTCGGCACCGGGGAGCTGTTTTTT
. | TRBJ2-1 | TRBV18 | . | CASSPQHISYNEQFF | TGTGCCAGCTCACCCCAACATATCTCCTACAATGAGCAGTTCTTC
. | TRBJ2-7 | TRBV7-7 | TRBD1 | CASSAGTGGYEQYF | TGTGCTAGCAGCGCCGGGACAGGGGGCTACGAGCAGTACTTC
. | TRBJ1-5 | TRBV2 | . | CASKQGIYLQPQHF | TGTGCCAGCAAGCAGGGGATTTATCTTCAGCCCCAGCATTTT
. | TRBJ1-4 | TRBV30 | . | CAWSTGGAGEKLFF | TGTGCCTGGAGTACGGGGGGGGCGGGTGAAAAACTGTTTTTT
once | TRBJ1-1 | TRBV7-2 | . | CASSLWAAFEAFF | TGTGCCAGCAGCTTATGGGCAGCGTTTGAAGCTTTCTTT
. | TRBJ1-1 | TRBV23-1 | . | CASILRWRGDQNTEAFF | TGCGCCAGCATTCTCCGGTGGAGGGGAGATCAGAACACTGAAGCTTTCTTT
once | TRBJ2-3 | TRBV2 | . | CASSEAGITDTQYF | TGTGCCAGCAGTGAAGCCGGGATCACAGATACGCAGTATTTT
few | TRBJ1-5 | TRBV6-5 | . | CASSLDRYSNQPQHF | TGTGCCAGCAGCCTCGACAGGTATAGCAATCAGCCCCAGCATTTT
. | TRBJ2-1 | TRBV11-2 | . | CASSLFRVVGNEQFF | TGTGCCAGCAGCTTGTTTCGGGTGGTGGGCAATGAGCAGTTCTTC
. | TRBJ2-7 | TRBV27 | TRBD2 | CASSLSGRAGEQYF | TGTGCCAGCAGTTTAAGTGGGAGGGCCGGCGAGCAGTACTTC
. | TRBJ2-7 | TRBV6-5 | TRBD2 | CASSWREGRHEQYF | TGTGCCAGCAGCTGGCGGGAGGGCCGCCACGAGCAGTACTTC
. | TRBJ2-3 | TRBV14 | . | CASSQEYTQYF | TGTGCCAGCAGCCAAGAATATACGCAGTATTTT
. | TRBJ2-7 | TRBV28 | TRBD1 | CASSTPGTGVGEQYF | TGTGCCAGCAGTACTCCTGGGACAGGGGTCGGGGAGCAGTACTTC
. | TRBJ2-7 | TRBV7-9 | . | CASSTYEQYF | TGTGCCAGCAGTACTTACGAGCAGTACTTC
. | TRBJ2-1 | TRBV11-2 | . | CASTLSQGGYNEQFF | TGTGCCAGCACACTAAGTCAGGGGGGCTACAATGAGCAGTTCTTC
. | TRBJ2-1 | TRBV7-2 | . | CASSLRHVNEQFF | TGTGCCAGCAGCCTGCGACACGTCAATGAGCAGTTCTTC
. | TRBJ2-1 | TRBV27 | . | CASTLSGEQFF | TGTGCCAGCACGCTCTCCGGGGAGCAGTTCTTC
. | TRBJ1-2 | TRBV12-5 | TRBD1 | CASGLPAGQDYGYTF | TGTGCTAGTGGTTTGCCCGCCGGACAGGACTATGGCTACACCTTC
. | TRBJ1-6 | TRBV18 | TRBD1 | CASSTGQGTYNSPLHF | TGTGCCAGCTCAACTGGACAGGGCACCTATAATTCACCCCTCCACTTT
once | TRBJ2-3 | TRBV6-6 | TRBD2 | CASSYGAGGTRDTQYF | TGTGCCAGCAGTTACGGAGCGGGAGGGACAAGGGATACGCAGTATTTT
. | TRBJ2-2 | TRBV30 | TRBD2 | CAWSVFRTSRYPGELFF | TGTGCCTGGAGTGTATTTCGGACTAGTCGTTATCCCGGGGAGCTGTTTTTT
. | TRBJ1-2 | TRBV6-5 | . | CASSGTGRNGYTF | TGTGCCAGCAGTGGCACAGGGAGGAATGGCTACACCTTC
. | TRBJ2-1 | TRBV5-1 | TRBD2 | CASSLGETSGLNEQFF | TGCGCCAGCAGCTTGGGCGAGACTAGCGGTCTCAATGAGCAGTTCTTC
. | TRBJ1-2 | TRBV2 | . | CASSADLPGGYTF | TGTGCCAGCAGTGCGGACCTACCCGGGGGCTACACCTTC
. | TRBJ1-3 | TRBV27 | TRBD1 | CASSITGASRNTIYF | TGTGCCAGCAGTATTACAGGGGCATCTAGAAACACCATATATTTT
. | TRBJ1-1 | TRBV7-2 | . | CASSSQGGVTEAFF | TGTGCCAGCAGCTCTCAAGGGGGTGTTACTGAAGCTTTCTTT
. | TRBJ2-1 | TRBV5-1 | TRBD2 | CASSSGTSGEYSYNEQFF | TGCGCCAGCAGCTCCGGGACTAGCGGGGAGTACTCCTACAATGAGCAGTTCTTC
. | TRBJ2-1 | TRBV11-1 | TRBD2 | CASSFSSGGGNEQFF | TGTGCCAGCAGCTTTTCTAGCGGGGGGGGTAATGAGCAGTTCTTC
. | TRBJ2-1 | TRBV5-4 | TRBD1 | CASSSWDRGNNEQFF | TGTGCCAGCAGCTCCTGGGACAGGGGAAACAATGAGCAGTTCTTC
. | TRBJ2-6 | TRBV2 | . | CASSYSASGANVLTF | TGTGCCAGCAGCTACAGTGCGTCTGGGGCCAACGTCCTGACTTTC
. | TRBJ1-4 | TRBV4-3 | . | CASSQDLDEKLFF | TGCGCCAGCAGCCAAGATTTGGATGAAAAACTGTTTTTT
. | TRBJ1-1 | TRBV5-6 | . | CASSSADSRGVTEAFF | TGTGCCAGCAGCTCTGCGGACAGTCGAGGGGTCACTGAAGCTTTCTTT
few | TRBJ1-5 | TRBV29-1 | . | CSVADGGNQPQHF | TGCAGCGTTGCGGACGGTGGCAATCAGCCCCAGCATTTT
. | TRBJ1-6 | TRBV7-9 | TRBD1 | CASSLTGGDNSPLHF | TGTGCCAGCAGCCTGACAGGGGGCGATAATTCACCCCTCCACTTT
. | TRBJ2-7 | TRBV19 | . | CASSGVSDSKTTYEQYF | TGTGCCAGTAGTGGTGTTTCGGACAGTAAAACCACCTACGAGCAGTACTTC
. | TRBJ2-7 | TRBV10-3 | . | CAISEKPYEQYF | TGTGCCATCAGTGAGAAACCCTACGAGCAGTACTTC
. | TRBJ1-5 | TRBV7-9 | . | CATWDNNQPQHF | TGTGCCACCTGGGATAACAATCAGCCCCAGCATTTT
. | TRBJ2-7 | TRBV11-2 | TRBD2 | CASSLVSASGAYEQYF | TGTGCCAGCAGCTTAGTTTCCGCTAGCGGGGCCTACGAGCAGTACTTC
. | TRBJ1-2 | TRBV19 | . | CASSPRQFSSEGYTF | TGTGCCAGTAGTCCCCGACAGTTCTCATCGGAAGGCTACACCTTC
once | TRBJ2-5 | TRBV6-1 | . | CASIPLGETQYF | TGTGCCAGCATTCCCCTCGGGGAGACCCAGTACTTC
. | TRBJ2-3 | TRBV9 | . | CASSPRILGGDTQYF | TGTGCCAGCAGCCCCCGGATCCTGGGAGGAGATACGCAGTATTTT
few | TRBJ1-1 | TRBV29-1 | . | CSASGPMNTEAFF | TGCAGCGCGTCGGGACCGATGAACACTGAAGCTTTCTTT
. | TRBJ1-1 | TRBV5-1 | . | CASSLNTGYTEAFF | TGCGCCAGCAGCTTGAACACAGGGTACACTGAAGCTTTCTTT
. | TRBJ2-3 | TRBV6-1 | . | CASMGPSTDTQYF | TGTGCCAGCATGGGGCCTTCCACAGATACGCAGTATTTT
. | TRBJ2-2 | TRBV7-6 | . | CASSSGIPFF | TGTGCCAGCAGCTCCGGGATCCCGTTTTTT
once | TRBJ1-4 | TRBV4-3 | . | CASSQVSGGEKLFF | TGCGCCAGCAGCCAAGTATCGGGCGGGGAAAAACTGTTTTTT
. | TRBJ2-1 | TRBV5-6 | . | CASSLQLPPSSEFF | TGTGCCAGCAGCTTACAGTTGCCCCCCAGTTCGGAGTTCTTC